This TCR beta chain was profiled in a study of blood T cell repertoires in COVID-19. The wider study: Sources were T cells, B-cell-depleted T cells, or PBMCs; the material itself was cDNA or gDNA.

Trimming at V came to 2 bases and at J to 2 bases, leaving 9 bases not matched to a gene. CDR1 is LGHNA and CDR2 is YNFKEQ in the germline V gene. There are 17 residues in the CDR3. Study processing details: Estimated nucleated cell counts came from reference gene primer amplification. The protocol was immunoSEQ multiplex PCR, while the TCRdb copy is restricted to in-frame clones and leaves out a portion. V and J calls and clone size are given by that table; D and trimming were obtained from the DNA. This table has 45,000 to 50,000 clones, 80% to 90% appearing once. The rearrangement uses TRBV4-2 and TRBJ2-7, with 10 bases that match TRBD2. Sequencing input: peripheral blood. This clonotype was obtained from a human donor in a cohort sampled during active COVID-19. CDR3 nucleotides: TGTGCCAGCAGCCAATACAGTCGGAGCGGGGGGGCCTACGAGCAGTACTTC. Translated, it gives CASSQYSRSGGAYEQYF.